These T cell receptor beta chains were read from a single sample in a study of vaccination effects on CD4 cells after COVID-19. Only in-frame clones appear in the TCRdb table, and some are missing; sequencing was by immunoSEQ multiplex PCR. The data show about 45,000 clones, approximately 70% seen once. These receptors lack a known antigen. Specimen: CD4+ T cells from PBMCs cultured with a peptide pool, collected before COVID-19 vaccination. These receptors all come from a human donor who had a prior SARS-CoV-2 infection. Both conserved end residues are part of each CDR3. The D gene is left open where the match is weak. Clone size appears in some rows only: once, few, many, or a class for an expanded clone.

abundance,v_gene,j_gene,d_gene,CDR3nt,CDR3aa
NA,TRBV7-3,TRBJ1-1,TRBD1,TGTGCCAGCAGCTTAAGAGGGACAGGATCTAACACTGAAGCTTTCTTT,CASSLRGTGSNTEAFF
NA,TRBV7-2,TRBJ2-5,NA,TGTGCCAGCAGCTTAGTCTGGTGGGGCAGGGGAGGGGAGACCCAGTACTTC,CASSLVWWGRGGETQYF
few,TRBV21-1,TRBJ2-1,NA,TGTGCCAGCAGCCCTTCCGGAAGGAGGTTTTTGAATGAGCAGTTCTTC,CASSPSGRRFLNEQFF
few,TRBV5-6,TRBJ2-5,NA,TGTGCCAGCAGCTTGGGAGGAGAAGAGACCCAGTACTTC,CASSLGGEETQYF
NA,TRBV19,TRBJ1-5,TRBD1,TGTGCCAGTAGTCCTTGGGACAGGGAGGAGCCCCAGCATTTT,CASSPWDREEPQHF
NA,TRBV30,TRBJ1-6,NA,TGTGCCTGGAGTCTCCCCGACAGCAATAATTCACCCCTCCACTTT,CAWSLPDSNNSPLHF
NA,TRBV11-3,TRBJ2-1,NA,TGTGCCAGCAGCCTCCTTAGCGGATACAATGAGCAGTTCTTC,CASSLLSGYNEQFF
NA,TRBV4-2,TRBJ2-5,TRBD1,TGTGCCAGCAGCCAAGAGAGACAGGGGGCGAGGGAGACCCAGTACTTC,CASSQERQGARETQYF
NA,TRBV27,TRBJ1-4,TRBD1,TGTGCCAGCAGTCTCCAGGGGGCAGGAGAAAAACTGTTTTTT,CASSLQGAGEKLFF
NA,TRBV30,TRBJ2-5,NA,TGTGCCTGGAGTGTACACTGGAAAGGAGAGACCCAGTACTTC,CAWSVHWKGETQYF
large,TRBV14,TRBJ1-2,NA,TGTGCCAGCAGCCAAATAGACCGTAGTGGCTACACCTTC,CASSQIDRSGYTF
NA,TRBV5-6,TRBJ2-3,NA,TGTGCCAGCAGCCGGACCGGGACGGTGACAGATACGCAGTATTTT,CASSRTGTVTDTQYF
NA,TRBV19,TRBJ1-5,TRBD1,TGTGCCAGTAGTATGGGACAGGGGTATGGGGGCAATCAGCCCCAGCATTTT,CASSMGQGYGGNQPQHF
NA,TRBV2,TRBJ2-7,TRBD2,TGTGCCAGCAGTCTAGCGGGGGGGCCTGACGAGCAGTACTTC,CASSLAGGPDEQYF
few,TRBV12-5,TRBJ2-2,TRBD2,TGTGCTAGTGGGACTGGACTAGCGGGGATCGGGGAGCTGTTTTTT,CASGTGLAGIGELFF
once,TRBV7-2,TRBJ2-7,NA,TGTGCCAGCAGCCCACCGGGACCAAACTACGAGCAGTACTTC,CASSPPGPNYEQYF
NA,TRBV7-5,TRBJ2-5,NA,TGTGCCAGAAGCTCAGTGGGGGGAAATCAAGAGACCCAGTACTTC,CARSSVGGNQETQYF
NA,TRBV7-2,TRBJ1-1,NA,TGTGCCAGCAGCTTACGACAGAACACTGAAGCTTTCTTT,CASSLRQNTEAFF
NA,TRBV7-2,TRBJ2-3,TRBD1,TGTGCCAGCAGCCTAGACAGGGCAACAGATACGCAGTATTTT,CASSLDRATDTQYF
few,TRBV6-2/TRBV6-3,TRBJ1-5,NA,TGTGCCAGCAGTTACGCCGACACTCAGCCCCAGCATTTT,CASSYADTQPQHF
few,TRBV7-2,TRBJ2-5,TRBD2,TGTGCCAGCAGCCAACCCTCTAGCGGAATAGAGACCCAGTACTTC,CASSQPSSGIETQYF
NA,TRBV9,TRBJ2-1,TRBD2,TGTGCCAGCAGCGGGACTAGCGGGGGGAATGAGCAGTTCTTC,CASSGTSGGNEQFF
NA,TRBV4-2,TRBJ2-5,TRBD2,TGTGCCAGCAGCCAAGATCCTCGGGGGGGACAAGAGACCCAGTACTTC,CASSQDPRGGQETQYF
few,TRBV24-1,TRBJ2-2,TRBD1,TGTGCCACCAGTGATGGGGACAGGGTGGGCACCGGGGAGCTGTTTTTT,CATSDGDRVGTGELFF
NA,TRBV5-1,TRBJ1-1,NA,TGCGCCAGCAGCTTGCGGGGGCAGAACACTGAAGCTTTCTTT,CASSLRGQNTEAFF
NA,TRBV27,TRBJ2-5,TRBD2,TGTGCCAGCAGACAAGGTCTTCGAGCGGGGGGGCGGGAGACCCAGTACTTC,CASRQGLRAGGRETQYF
NA,TRBV5-5,TRBJ1-2,NA,TGTGCCAGCAGCACCCAGTTCGGGGACTATGGCTACACCTTC,CASSTQFGDYGYTF
NA,TRBV24-1,TRBJ1-2,TRBD1,TGTGCCACCAGTGACCCGGGACAGATGAATGGCTACACCTTC,CATSDPGQMNGYTF
NA,TRBV19,TRBJ1-5,TRBD1,TGTGCCAGTTCCACCCGGGACAGTTTAAGTTTTTATCAGCCCCAGCATTTT,CASSTRDSLSFYQPQHF
NA,TRBV11-3,TRBJ2-6,TRBD1,TGTGCCAGCAGCTTAGCACAGGGGGCCTCTGGGGCCAACGTCCTGACTTTC,CASSLAQGASGANVLTF
few,TRBV19,TRBJ2-7,TRBD2,TGTGCCAGTAGTCCCCGCGGGAGGGCCGGATCCTACGAGCAGTACTTC,CASSPRGRAGSYEQYF